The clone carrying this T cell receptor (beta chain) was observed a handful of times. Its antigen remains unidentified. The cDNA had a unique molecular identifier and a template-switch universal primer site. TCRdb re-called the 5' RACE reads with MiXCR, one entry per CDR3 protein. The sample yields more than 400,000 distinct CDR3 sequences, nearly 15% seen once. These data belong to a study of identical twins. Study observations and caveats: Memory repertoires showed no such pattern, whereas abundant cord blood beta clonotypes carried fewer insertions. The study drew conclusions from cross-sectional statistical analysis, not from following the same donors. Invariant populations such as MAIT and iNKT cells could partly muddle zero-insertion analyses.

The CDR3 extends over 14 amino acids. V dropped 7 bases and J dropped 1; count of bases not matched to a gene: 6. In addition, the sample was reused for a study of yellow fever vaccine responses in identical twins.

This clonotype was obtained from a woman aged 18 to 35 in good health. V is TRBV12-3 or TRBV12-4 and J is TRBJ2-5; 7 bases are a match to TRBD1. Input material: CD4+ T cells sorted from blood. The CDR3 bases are TGTGCCAGCACCCCGGGGACAGTCCAAGAGACCCAGTACTTC. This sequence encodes CASTPGTVQETQYF.